These T cell receptor beta chains were read from a single sample in a study of blood T cell repertoires in COVID-19. TCRdb's table, derived via immunoSEQ multiplex PCR, lists solely in-frame clones and lacks some. The sample records about 94,000 clones, around 82% being singletons. Specimen: peripheral blood. These receptors were obtained from a man in his sixties with acute or convalescent COVID-19. CDR3s include the opening cysteine and the closing phenylalanine or tryptophan. A D gene is named only where the DNA matches it firmly. Clone size is given for some rows only: seen once, a few or many times, or a class if the clone is expanded.

clone_size: NA; j_call: TRBJ2-2; d_call: TRBD2; v_call: TRBV5-1; cdr3_aa: CASSFDSGVNTGELFF; cdr3_nt: TGCGCCAGCAGCTTCGATAGCGGGGTGAACACCGGGGAGCTGTTTTTT
clone_size: NA; j_call: TRBJ2-1; d_call: TRBD2; v_call: TRBV29-1; cdr3_aa: CSGRPGLAGGSNEQFF; cdr3_nt: TGCAGCGGGCGCCCGGGACTAGCGGGGGGGAGCAATGAGCAGTTCTTC
clone_size: NA; j_call: TRBJ2-2; d_call: NA; v_call: TRBV5-6; cdr3_aa: CASSTGNTGELFF; cdr3_nt: TGTGCCAGCAGCACCGGGAACACCGGGGAGCTGTTTTTT
clone_size: NA; j_call: TRBJ1-1; d_call: TRBD1; v_call: TRBV9; cdr3_aa: CASNRAGGFGSTEAFF; cdr3_nt: TGTGCCAGCAACCGGGCAGGGGGCTTCGGGAGCACTGAAGCTTTCTTT
clone_size: NA; j_call: TRBJ1-1; d_call: TRBD1; v_call: TRBV5-1; cdr3_aa: CASGQQGNKNTEAFF; cdr3_nt: TGCGCCAGCGGACAACAGGGGAATAAGAACACTGAAGCTTTCTTT
clone_size: NA; j_call: TRBJ2-7; d_call: NA; v_call: TRBV4-1; cdr3_aa: CASSARTLPPGEQYF; cdr3_nt: TGCGCCAGCAGCGCACGAACCCTACCACCGGGGGAGCAGTACTTC
clone_size: NA; j_call: TRBJ1-1; d_call: TRBD1; v_call: TRBV5-1; cdr3_aa: CASSLTGGAVGTEAFF; cdr3_nt: TGCGCCAGCAGCCTGACAGGGGGCGCGGTGGGCACTGAAGCTTTCTTT
clone_size: once; j_call: TRBJ1-1; d_call: NA; v_call: TRBV20-1; cdr3_aa: CSARRDFEAFF; cdr3_nt: TGCAGTGCTAGAAGGGACTTTGAAGCTTTCTTT
clone_size: NA; j_call: TRBJ1-1; d_call: NA; v_call: TRBV21-1; cdr3_aa: CASSKKSGTVLMNTEAFF; cdr3_nt: TGTGCCAGCAGCAAAAAATCCGGGACAGTCCTTATGAACACTGAAGCTTTCTTT
clone_size: NA; j_call: TRBJ2-1; d_call: TRBD2; v_call: TRBV3-1/TRBV3-2; cdr3_aa: CASSEAYRTSHEQFF; cdr3_nt: TGTGCCAGCAGCGAAGCCTATCGGACTAGCCATGAGCAGTTCTTC
clone_size: NA; j_call: TRBJ2-1; d_call: NA; v_call: TRBV28; cdr3_aa: CASSPYREEQFF; cdr3_nt: TGTGCCAGCAGTCCGTACAGGGAGGAGCAGTTCTTC
clone_size: NA; j_call: TRBJ1-1; d_call: TRBD1; v_call: TRBV6-5; cdr3_aa: CASSYPGQEAFF; cdr3_nt: TGTGCCAGCAGTTACCCGGGACAGGAAGCTTTCTTT
clone_size: NA; j_call: TRBJ1-5; d_call: NA; v_call: TRBV18; cdr3_aa: CASSPSSGMGSNQPQHF; cdr3_nt: TGTGCCAGCTCACCTTCCTCGGGGATGGGGAGCAATCAGCCCCAGCATTTT
clone_size: NA; j_call: TRBJ1-1; d_call: NA; v_call: TRBV25-1; cdr3_aa: CASTPPEGGGTEAFF; cdr3_nt: TGTGCCAGCACTCCCCCTGAAGGGGGGGGCACTGAAGCTTTCTTT
clone_size: few; j_call: TRBJ2-7; d_call: TRBD1; v_call: TRBV10-3; cdr3_aa: CAIRSGTGPEQYF; cdr3_nt: TGTGCCATCAGATCCGGGACAGGGCCCGAGCAGTACTTC
clone_size: NA; j_call: TRBJ1-1; d_call: NA; v_call: TRBV18; cdr3_aa: CASSPVGGDRGTEAFF; cdr3_nt: TGTGCCAGCTCACCGGTGGGCGGGGATCGAGGCACTGAAGCTTTCTTT
clone_size: NA; j_call: TRBJ2-1; d_call: TRBD1; v_call: TRBV29-1; cdr3_aa: CSVEPTKGARYNEQFF; cdr3_nt: TGCAGCGTTGAACCCACCAAGGGGGCAAGGTACAATGAGCAGTTCTTC